The next 2 T cell receptor beta chains were all read from a single sample in a study of T cell changes during pregnancy in multiple sclerosis (dated by TCRdb to about 2019). Library prep was done by the immunoSEQ multiplex PCR assay. Entries here come from immuneACCESS through TCRdb and include only in-frame sequences with V and J called. Some clones fail to appear in such tables; in the studies checked, an unresolved V gene covers under half of the shortfall, and the cause of the remainder is unknown. This sample holds fewer than 150,000 clones; 96% were observed only once. Of the sample, roughly 0.45% falls within the top ten clones. The sequencing used peripheral blood, collected after pregnancy. The source of these receptors is a female donor with multiple sclerosis, enrolled in a pregnancy study.

The V call is TRBV18, the J call TRBJ1-3; 8 bases map to TRBD1. Germline CDR1 and CDR2: KGHSH and LQKENI. With V trimmed by 6 bases and J by 2 bases, 12 bases remained unmatched. CDR3 size: 17 residues. The CDR3: CASSHLNVGQAGNTIYF. Here the CDR3 DNA reads TGTGCCAGCTCCCACCTCAACGTGGGACAGGCTGGAAACACCATATATTTT.

This clone was seen just once. The chain joins TRBV4-1 to TRBJ2-1, with 7 bases identical to TRBD2. The length of the CDR3 is 17 residues. Germline V CDR1 and CDR2: MGHRA, YSYEKL. Unmatched junction bases numbered 9, after V lost 4 bases and J lost 0 bases. The CDR3 loop reads CASSLIPGGSSYNEQFF. In DNA, the CDR3 is TGCGCCAGCAGCCTTATCCCGGGAGGAAGCTCCTACAATGAGCAGTTCTTC.